The T cell receptor beta chain under discussion was sequenced for a study of Graves' ophthalmopathy and Graves' hyperthyroidism. Study findings and constraints: Blood repertoires reportedly contained most expanded thyroid clonotypes above 0.001 frequency.

This CDR3 is 14 amino acids long. CDR1 is SGHVS and CDR2 is FQNEAQ in the germline V gene. Trimming cost V 5 bases and J 4 bases, with 11 bases left between them. RNA transcripts provided the template for amplifying TCR beta CDR3 regions. HTBI primers were employed in first-round RT-PCR, then a second-round multiplex PCR followed. From the multiplex PCR reads, TCRdb called clonotypes with MiXCR, one entry per CDR3 protein. The sample holds 900,000 to 1,200,000 distinct CDR3 sequences, approximately 35% seen once. At least ten counts were recorded for this clonotype. What it binds is not known. J is TRBJ2-2 and V is TRBV7-8; D is unclear. Material: peripheral blood or thyroid tissue (not recorded which). The sequence was obtained from an adult man with Graves' hyperthyroidism. CDR3 coding DNA: TGTGCCAGCAGCGTTACAGACTCCACCGGGGAGCTGTTTTTT. Its translation: CASSVTDSTGELFF. The full variable domain, in which reference TRBV7-8 and TRBJ2-2 provide the parts outside the CDR3, is GAGVSQSPRYKVAKRGQDVALRCDPISGHVSLFWYQQALGQGPEFLTYFQNEAQLDKSGLPSDRFFAERPEGSVSTLKIQRTQQEDSAVYLCASSVTDSTGELFFGEGSRLTVL.